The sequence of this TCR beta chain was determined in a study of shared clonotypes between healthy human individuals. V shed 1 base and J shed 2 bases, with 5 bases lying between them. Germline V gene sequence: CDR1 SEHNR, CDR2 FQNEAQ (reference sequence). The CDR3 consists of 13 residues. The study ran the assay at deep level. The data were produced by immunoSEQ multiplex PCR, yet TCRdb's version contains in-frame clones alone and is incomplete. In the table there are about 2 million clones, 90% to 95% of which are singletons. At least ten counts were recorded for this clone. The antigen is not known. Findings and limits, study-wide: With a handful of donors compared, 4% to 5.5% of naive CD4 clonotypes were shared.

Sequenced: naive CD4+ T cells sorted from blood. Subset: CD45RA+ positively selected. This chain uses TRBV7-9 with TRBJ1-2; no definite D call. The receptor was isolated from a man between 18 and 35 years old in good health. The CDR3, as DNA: TGTGCCAGCAGCTTAGACGAGAACTATGGCTACACCTTC. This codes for CASSLDENYGYTF.